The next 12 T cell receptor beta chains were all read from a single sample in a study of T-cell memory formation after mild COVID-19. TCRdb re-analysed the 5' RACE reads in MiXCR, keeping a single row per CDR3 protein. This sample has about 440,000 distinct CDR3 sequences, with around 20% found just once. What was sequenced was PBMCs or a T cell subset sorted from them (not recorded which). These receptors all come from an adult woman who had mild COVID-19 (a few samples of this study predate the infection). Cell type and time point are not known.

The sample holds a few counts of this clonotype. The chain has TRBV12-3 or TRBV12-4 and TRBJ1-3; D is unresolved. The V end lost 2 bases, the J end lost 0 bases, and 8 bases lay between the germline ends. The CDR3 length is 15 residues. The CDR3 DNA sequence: TGTGCCAGCAGTTTATGGGAAATCTCTGGAAACACCATATATTTT. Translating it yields CASSLWEISGNTIYF.

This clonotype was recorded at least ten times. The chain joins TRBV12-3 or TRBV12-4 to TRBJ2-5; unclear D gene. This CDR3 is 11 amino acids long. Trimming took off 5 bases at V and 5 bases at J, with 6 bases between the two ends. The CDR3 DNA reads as TGTGCCAGCAGTGAGACGGAGACCCAGTACTTC. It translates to CASSETETQYF.

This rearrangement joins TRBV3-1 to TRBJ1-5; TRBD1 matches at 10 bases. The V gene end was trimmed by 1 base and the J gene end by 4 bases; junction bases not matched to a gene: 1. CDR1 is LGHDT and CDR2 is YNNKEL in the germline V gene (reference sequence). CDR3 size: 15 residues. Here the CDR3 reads CASSQAGQGNQPQHF. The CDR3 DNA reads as TGTGCCAGCAGCCAAGCGGGACAGGGGAATCAGCCCCAGCATTTT.

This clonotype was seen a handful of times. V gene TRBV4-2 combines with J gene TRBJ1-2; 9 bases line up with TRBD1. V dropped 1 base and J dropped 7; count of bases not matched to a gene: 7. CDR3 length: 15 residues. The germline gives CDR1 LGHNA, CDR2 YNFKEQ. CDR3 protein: CASSQGGTGNFGYTF. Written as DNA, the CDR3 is TGTGCCAGCAGCCAAGGGGGGACAGGGAATTTTGGCTACACCTTC.

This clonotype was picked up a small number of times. DNA of the CDR3: TGTGCCAGCAGTTTATTCCGGACTAACCCTGAAGCTTTCTTT. Residues: CASSLFRTNPEAFF. The chain carries TRBV12-3 or TRBV12-4 and TRBJ1-1; D remains unclear. The CDR3 spans 14 residues. Trimming took off 2 bases at V and 6 bases at J, with 13 bases between the two ends.

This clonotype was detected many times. The CDR3 loop reads CASSEGSLSDTQYF. In nucleotides, the CDR3 is TGCGCCAGCAGTGAAGGTAGCTTAAGTGATACGCAGTATTTT. V gene TRBV10-2 combines with J gene TRBJ2-3, with D uncertain. CDR3 length: 14 residues. Trimming cost V 3 bases and J 6 bases, with 13 bases left between them. Germline V gives CDR1 WSHSY, CDR2 SAAADI.

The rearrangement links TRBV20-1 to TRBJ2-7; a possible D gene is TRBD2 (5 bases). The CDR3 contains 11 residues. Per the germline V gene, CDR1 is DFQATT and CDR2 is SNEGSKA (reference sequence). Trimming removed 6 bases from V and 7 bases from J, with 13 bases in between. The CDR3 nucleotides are TGCAGTGCGACGCTCCGGGGAGAGCAGTACTTC. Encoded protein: CSATLRGEQYF.

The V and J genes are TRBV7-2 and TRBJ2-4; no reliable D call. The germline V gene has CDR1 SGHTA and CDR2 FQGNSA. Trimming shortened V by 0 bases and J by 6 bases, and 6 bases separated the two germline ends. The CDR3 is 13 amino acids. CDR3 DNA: TGTGCCAGCAGCTTAGCTACCCTAAACATTCAGTACTTC. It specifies CASSLATLNIQYF.

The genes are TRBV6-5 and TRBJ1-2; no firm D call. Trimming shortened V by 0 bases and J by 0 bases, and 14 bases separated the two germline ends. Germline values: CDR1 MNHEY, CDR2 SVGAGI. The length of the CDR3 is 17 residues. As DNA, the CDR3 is TGTGCCAGCAGTTACTCAAGGAGATCGTCTCCTAACTATGGCTACACCTTC. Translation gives CASSYSRRSSPNYGYTF.

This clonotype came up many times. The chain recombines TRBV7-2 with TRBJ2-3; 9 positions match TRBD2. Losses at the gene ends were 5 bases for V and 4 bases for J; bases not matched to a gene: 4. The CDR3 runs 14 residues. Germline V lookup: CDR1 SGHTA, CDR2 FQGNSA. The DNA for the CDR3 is TGTGCCAGCAGCCGTAGCGGGAGTGCAGATACGCAGTATTTT. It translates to CASSRSGSADTQYF.

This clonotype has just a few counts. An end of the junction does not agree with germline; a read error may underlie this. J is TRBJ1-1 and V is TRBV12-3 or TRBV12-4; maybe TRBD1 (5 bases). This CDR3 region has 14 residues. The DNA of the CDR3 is TGTGCCAGCAGCTTAGGGGTAGCGAACACTGAAGCTTTCTTT. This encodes CASSLGVANTEAFF.

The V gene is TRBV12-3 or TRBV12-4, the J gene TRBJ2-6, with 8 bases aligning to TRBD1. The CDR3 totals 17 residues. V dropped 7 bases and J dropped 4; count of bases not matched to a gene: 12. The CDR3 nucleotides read TGTGCCAGCACCGTTCATCAGGGGGCTATCGGGGCCAACGTCCTGACTTTC. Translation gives CASTVHQGAIGANVLTF.